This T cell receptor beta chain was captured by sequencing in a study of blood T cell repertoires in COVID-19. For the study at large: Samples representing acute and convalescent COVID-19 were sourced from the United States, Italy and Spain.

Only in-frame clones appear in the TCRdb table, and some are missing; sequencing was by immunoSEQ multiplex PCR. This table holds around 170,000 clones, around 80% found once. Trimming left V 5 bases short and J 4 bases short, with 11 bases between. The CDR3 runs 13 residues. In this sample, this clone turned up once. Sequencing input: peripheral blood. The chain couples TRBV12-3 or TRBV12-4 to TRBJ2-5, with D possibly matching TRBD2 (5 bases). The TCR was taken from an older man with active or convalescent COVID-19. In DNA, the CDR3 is TGTGCCAGCAGTCCGGACTGGCGAGAGACCCAGTACTTC. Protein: CASSPDWRETQYF.